A single sample gave rise to the 17 T cell receptor beta chains below, sequenced in a study of blood T cell repertoires in COVID-19. Assay: immunoSEQ multiplex PCR; the TCRdb copy retains only in-frame clones and omits some. The table records 150,000 to 200,000 clones, around 90% of them present only once. Sequencing input: peripheral blood. All receptors come from a man aged 45-65 years with acute or convalescent COVID-19.

The rearrangement uses TRBV18 and TRBJ1-6, with 7 bases fitting TRBD1. The germline gives CDR1 KGHSH, CDR2 LQKENI. This CDR3 has 15 residues. Trimming cost V 2 bases and J 5 bases; bases outside gene matches: 3. The CDR3 spells CASSPNRGNNSPLHF. CDR3 coding DNA: TGTGCCAGCTCACCAAACAGGGGCAATAATTCACCCCTCCACTTT.

This clone was counted only a few times. This sequence joins TRBV27 and TRBJ2-5; D may be TRBD1 (5 bases). This CDR3 contains 13 residues. Germline CDR1 reads MNHEY; CDR2 reads SMNVEV (reference sequence). The V end lost 6 bases, the J end lost 1 base, and 9 bases lay between the germline ends. This CDR3 is CASRQGPQETQYF. The CDR3 nucleotides read TGTGCCAGCAGGCAGGGTCCCCAAGAGACCCAGTACTTC.

V gene TRBV5-5 combines with J gene TRBJ1-5; TRBD1 might be the D (6 bases). CDR1 is SGHKS and CDR2 is YYEKEE in the germline V gene (reference sequence). Between the trimmed V and J ends, which lost 2 bases and 3 bases, there was a span of 12 bases. The CDR3 runs 15 residues. The CDR3: CASSLGQGINQPQHF. The CDR3 DNA reads as TGTGCCAGCAGCTTAGGGCAGGGGATCAATCAGCCCCAGCATTTT.

The chain recombines TRBV3-1 (or the pseudogene TRBV3-2) with TRBJ1-1; D is unclear. Germline CDR1 is LGHDT and CDR2 is YNNKEL (reference sequence). V lost 4 bases to trimming and J lost 1 base, with 10 bases between them. This CDR3 contains 14 residues. CDR3 coding DNA: TGTGCCAGCAGCCTCACGAAGCCGAACACTGAAGCTTTCTTT. Its protein is CASSLTKPNTEAFF.

V usage is TRBV14 and J usage is TRBJ2-7; the match to TRBD1 covers 12 bases. Trimming removed 3 bases from V and 6 bases from J; junction bases left unmatched: 6. CDR1 SGHDN and CDR2 FVKESK come from the germline V gene. The CDR3 has 15 residues. The CDR3 here is CASSHRDRGPGEQYF. CDR3 coding DNA: TGTGCCAGCAGCCACCGGGACAGGGGGCCGGGCGAGCAGTACTTC.

CDR3 bases: TGTGCCAGCAGTTTAGTAGGGACAGGGTCCCACGAGCAGTACTTC. Encoded protein: CASSLVGTGSHEQYF. The chain joins TRBV28 to TRBJ2-7; 9 bases align to TRBD1. CDR1 MDHEN and CDR2 SYDVKM come from the germline V gene. The CDR3 runs to 15 residues. V lost 2 bases, J lost 5 bases, and 7 bases stayed unmatched.

In regard to this clone: Other DNA sequences in this specimen translate into the identical CDR3. The chain uses TRBV27 and TRBJ2-1; maybe TRBD1 (6 bases). The CDR3 is 13 amino acids. The V and J ends lost 0 bases and 6 bases respectively, with 6 bases between them. Germline V gene data show CDR1 as MNHEY and CDR2 as SMNVEV (reference sequence). The CDR3 here is CASSLSRGNEQFF. CDR3 bases: TGTGCCAGCAGTTTATCCAGGGGCAATGAGCAGTTCTTC.

In this sample, this clone turned up a few times. The chain carries TRBV10-3 and TRBJ2-5, with unresolved D. Germline-derived CDR1 and CDR2 are ENHRY and SYGVKD. V was clipped by 2 bases and J by 5 bases, with 3 bases between them. The CDR3 is 11 residues long. CDR3 nucleotides: TGTGCCATCAGTGAGGGCGAGACCCAGTACTTC. Amino acids: CAISEGETQYF.

The chain recombines TRBV3-1 (or the pseudogene TRBV3-2) with TRBJ2-5, with 14 bases lining up with TRBD2. With V trimmed by 3 bases and J by 4 bases, 4 bases remained unmatched. The CDR3 totals 16 residues. CDR1 LGHDT and CDR2 YNNKEL come from the germline V gene (reference sequence). The CDR3, as DNA: TGTGCCAGCAGCCAGGGACTAGCGGGAGTAGGAGAGACCCAGTACTTC. Translated, it gives CASSQGLAGVGETQYF.

The V call is TRBV25-1, the J call TRBJ2-5, with 9 bases matching TRBD1. Trimming took 6 bases from V and 2 from J; bases not matched to a gene: 1. In germline, CDR1 is MGHDK, CDR2 SYGVNS. This CDR3 spans 13 amino acids. CDR3 protein: CASSGQGQETQYF. DNA of the CDR3: TGTGCCAGCAGCGGACAGGGGCAAGAGACCCAGTACTTC.

This clone appeared a single time. The genes are TRBV28 and TRBJ1-4; 7 positions agree with TRBD1. The V gene end was trimmed by 1 base and the J gene end by 7 bases; junction bases not matched to a gene: 3. CDR1 and CDR2 (germline): MDHEN, SYDVKM. The CDR3 has 14 residues. CDR3 sequence (DNA): TGTGCCAGCAGTTTATCAGGGGGAGCTGAAAAACTGTTTTTT. Its translation: CASSLSGGAEKLFF.

The chain couples TRBV4-2 to TRBJ2-3; 8 bases are a match to TRBD2. CDR3 length: 15 amino acids. The ends lost 4 bases at V and 1 base at J; junction bases unmatched: 4. Germline CDR1 LGHNA, CDR2 YNFKEQ. In DNA form, the CDR3 reads TGTGCCAGCAGCCTTAGCGGGATCCGCACAGATACGCAGTATTTT. Encoded protein: CASSLSGIRTDTQYF.

The chain is built from TRBV28 and TRBJ1-5; D perhaps matches TRBD1 (6 bases). Germline lookup yields CDR1 MDHEN and CDR2 SYDVKM. The length of the CDR3 is 16 residues. The V end was cut by 5 bases, the J end by 1 base, with 15 bases between. The CDR3 here is CASSNDRMPSNQPQHF. In DNA form, the CDR3 reads TGTGCCAGCAGTAACGACAGGATGCCCAGCAATCAGCCCCAGCATTTT. Full variable domain (remainder filled in from reference TRBV28 and TRBJ1-5): DVKVTQSSRYLVKRTGEKVFLECVQDMDHENMFWYRQDPGLGLRLIYFSYDVKMKEKGDIPEGYSVSREKKERFSLILESASTNQTSMYLCASSNDRMPSNQPQHFGDGTRLSIL.

The chain links TRBV28 to TRBJ2-3; D perhaps matches TRBD2 (6 bases). CDR3 length equals 16 residues. Trimming left V 3 bases short and J 0 bases short, with 13 bases between. Germline lookup yields CDR1 MDHEN and CDR2 SYDVKM. The CDR3 DNA reads TGTGCCAGCAGTTTGCAGGCGGGATGGAGCACAGATACGCAGTATTTT. Amino acid sequence: CASSLQAGWSTDTQYF.

The chain uses TRBV7-6 and TRBJ2-6, with TRBD1 as a possible D gene (6 bases). Per the germline V gene, CDR1 is SGHVS and CDR2 is FNYEAQ. CDR3 length: 18 amino acids. V was clipped by 4 bases and J by 0 bases, with 16 bases between them. CDR3 sequence (DNA): TGTGCCAGCAGCTCCTACAGGGTTGCGGTCTCTGGGGCCAACGTCCTGACTTTC. Amino acids: CASSSYRVAVSGANVLTF.

V usage is TRBV2 and J usage is TRBJ1-1; maybe TRBD1 (6 bases). V dropped 4 bases and J dropped 4 bases, with 13 bases sitting between them. Germline V lookup: CDR1 SNHLY, CDR2 FYNNEI. CDR3 length: 14 residues. CDR3 coding DNA: TGTGCCAGCAGTGTGACCAGGGGCGGCACTGAAGCTTTCTTT. Its protein product is CASSVTRGGTEAFF.

The chain has TRBV27 and TRBJ2-1, with 9 bases lining up with TRBD2. Trimming took 4 bases from V and 1 from J; bases not matched to a gene: 2. CDR3 length: 15 residues. CDR1 MNHEY and CDR2 SMNVEV come from the germline V gene (reference sequence). The CDR3 region has the DNA TGTGCCAGCAGTTATAGCGGGAGTTCCTACAATGAGCAGTTCTTC. Translated, it gives CASSYSGSSYNEQFF.